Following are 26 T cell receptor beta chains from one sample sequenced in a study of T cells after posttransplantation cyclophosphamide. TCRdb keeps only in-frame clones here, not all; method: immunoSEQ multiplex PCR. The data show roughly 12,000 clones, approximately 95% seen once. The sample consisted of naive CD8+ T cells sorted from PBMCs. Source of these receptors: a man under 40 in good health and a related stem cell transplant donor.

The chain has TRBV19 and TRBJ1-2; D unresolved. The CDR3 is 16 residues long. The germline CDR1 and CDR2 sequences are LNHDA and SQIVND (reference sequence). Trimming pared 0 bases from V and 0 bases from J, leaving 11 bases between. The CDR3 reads CASSIDPGLTNYGYTF. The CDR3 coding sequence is TGTGCCAGTAGTATAGATCCCGGACTAACTAACTATGGCTACACCTTC.

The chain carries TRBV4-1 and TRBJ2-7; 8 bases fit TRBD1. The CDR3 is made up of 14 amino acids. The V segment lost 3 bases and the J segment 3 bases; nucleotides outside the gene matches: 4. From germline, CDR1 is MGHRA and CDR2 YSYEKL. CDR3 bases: TGCGCCAGCAGCCACCCGACAGGGGACTACGAGCAGTACTTC. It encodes CASSHPTGDYEQYF.

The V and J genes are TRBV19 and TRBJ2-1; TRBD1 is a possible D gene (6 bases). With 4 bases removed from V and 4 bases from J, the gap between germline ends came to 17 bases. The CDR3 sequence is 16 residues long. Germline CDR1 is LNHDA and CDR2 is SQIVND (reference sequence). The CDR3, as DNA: TGTGCCAGTAGTACTACAGGGCCAAGGTTGTACAATGAGCAGTTCTTC. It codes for CASSTTGPRLYNEQFF.

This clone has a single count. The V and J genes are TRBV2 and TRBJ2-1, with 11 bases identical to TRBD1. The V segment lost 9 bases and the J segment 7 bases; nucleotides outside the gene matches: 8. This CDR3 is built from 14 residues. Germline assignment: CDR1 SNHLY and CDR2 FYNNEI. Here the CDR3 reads CARTDRGRVNEQFF. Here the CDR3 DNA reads TGTGCCAGGACGGACAGGGGGCGCGTAAATGAGCAGTTCTTC.

The CDR3 here is CASTPDRMNTEAFF. CDR3 in DNA: TGTGCCAGCACCCCGGACAGGATGAACACTGAAGCTTTCTTT. This chain connects TRBV7-2 to TRBJ1-1; 7 nucleotides match TRBD1. The CDR3 covers 14 residues. V shed 7 bases, J shed 0 bases, and the junction held 5 bases outside the gene matches. Germline V gene data show CDR1 as SGHTA and CDR2 as FQGNSA.

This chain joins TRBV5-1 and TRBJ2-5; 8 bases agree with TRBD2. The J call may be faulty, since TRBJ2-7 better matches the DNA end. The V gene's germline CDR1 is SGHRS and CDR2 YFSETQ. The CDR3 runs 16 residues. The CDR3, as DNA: TGCGCCAGCAGCTTGACCCCCCGTGGGACTAGCTACGAGCAGTACTTC. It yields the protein CASSLTPRGTSYEQYF.

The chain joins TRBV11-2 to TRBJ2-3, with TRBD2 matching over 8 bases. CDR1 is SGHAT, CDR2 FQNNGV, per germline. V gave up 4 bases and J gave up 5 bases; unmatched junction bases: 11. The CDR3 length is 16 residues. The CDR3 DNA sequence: TGTGCCAGCAGCTCTTTACTAGCGGTCCTACGAGATACGCAGTATTTT. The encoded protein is CASSSLLAVLRDTQYF.

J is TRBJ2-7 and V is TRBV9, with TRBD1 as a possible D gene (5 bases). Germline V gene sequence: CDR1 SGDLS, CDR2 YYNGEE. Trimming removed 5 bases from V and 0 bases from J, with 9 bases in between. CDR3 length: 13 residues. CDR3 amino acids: CASSQTDSYEQYF. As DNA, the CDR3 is TGTGCCAGCAGTCAGACAGACTCCTACGAGCAGTACTTC.

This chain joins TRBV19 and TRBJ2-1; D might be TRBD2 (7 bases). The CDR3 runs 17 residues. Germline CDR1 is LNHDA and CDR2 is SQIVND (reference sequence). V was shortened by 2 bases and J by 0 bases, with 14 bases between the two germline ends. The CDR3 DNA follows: TGTGCCAGTAGTATATCGGGGGGCGCAAGCTCCTACAATGAGCAGTTCTTC. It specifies CASSISGGASSYNEQFF.

Here the CDR3 reads CASGTSEAYNEQFF. The CDR3 DNA follows: TGCGCCAGCGGAACTAGCGAAGCATACAATGAGCAGTTCTTC. The J gene is TRBJ2-1, the V gene TRBV4-1, with 7 bases lining up with TRBD2. Germline CDR1 and CDR2: MGHRA and YSYEKL. The trim removed 8 bases at V and 4 bases at J, leaving 8 bases unmatched. The CDR3 totals 14 residues.

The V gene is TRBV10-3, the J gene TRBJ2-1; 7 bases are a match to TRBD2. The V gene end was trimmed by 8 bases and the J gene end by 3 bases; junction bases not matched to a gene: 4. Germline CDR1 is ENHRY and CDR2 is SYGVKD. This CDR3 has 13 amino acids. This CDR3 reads CAIGAGLYNEQFF. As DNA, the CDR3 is TGTGCCATCGGAGCGGGGCTCTACAATGAGCAGTTCTTC.

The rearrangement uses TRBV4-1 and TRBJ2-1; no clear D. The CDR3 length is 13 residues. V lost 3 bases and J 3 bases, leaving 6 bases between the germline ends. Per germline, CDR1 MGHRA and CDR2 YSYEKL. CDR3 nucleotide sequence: TGCGCCAGCAGCCAGGCAGTCTACAATGAGCAGTTCTTC. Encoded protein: CASSQAVYNEQFF.

Here the CDR3 reads CASSEASEGVNTEAFF. In DNA, the CDR3 is TGTGCCAGCAGTGAGGCGAGTGAGGGGGTGAACACTGAAGCTTTCTTT. The chain employs TRBV6-1 and TRBJ1-1; tentative D call: TRBD1 (6 bases). Germline V CDR1 and CDR2: MNHNS, SASEGT. There are 16 residues in the CDR3. V lost 3 bases, J lost 0 bases, and 14 bases lay in between.

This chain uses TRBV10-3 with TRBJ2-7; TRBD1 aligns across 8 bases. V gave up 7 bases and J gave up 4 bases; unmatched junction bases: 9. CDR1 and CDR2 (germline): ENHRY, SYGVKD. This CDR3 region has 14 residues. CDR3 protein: CAITDPRGRYEQYF. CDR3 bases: TGTGCCATCACTGACCCCAGGGGGCGGTACGAGCAGTACTTC.

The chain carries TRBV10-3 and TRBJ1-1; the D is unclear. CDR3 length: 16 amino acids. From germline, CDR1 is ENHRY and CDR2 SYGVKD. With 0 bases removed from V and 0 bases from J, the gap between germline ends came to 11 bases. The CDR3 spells CAISESFGGVNTEAFF. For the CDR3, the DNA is TGTGCCATCAGTGAGTCGTTTGGAGGTGTGAACACTGAAGCTTTCTTT.

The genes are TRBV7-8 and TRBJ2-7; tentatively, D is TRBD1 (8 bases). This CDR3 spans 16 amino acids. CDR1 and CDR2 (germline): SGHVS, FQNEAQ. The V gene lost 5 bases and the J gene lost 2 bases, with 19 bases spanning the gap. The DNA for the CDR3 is TGTGCCAGCAGCAATGATATACAGGGGGGGACCTACGAGCAGTACTTC. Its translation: CASSNDIQGGTYEQYF. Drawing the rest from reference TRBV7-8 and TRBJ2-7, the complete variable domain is GAGVSQSPRYKVAKRGQDVALRCDPISGHVSLFWYQQALGQGPEFLTYFQNEAQLDKSGLPSDRFFAERPEGSVSTLKIQRTQQEDSAVYLCASSNDIQGGTYEQYFGPGTRLTVT.

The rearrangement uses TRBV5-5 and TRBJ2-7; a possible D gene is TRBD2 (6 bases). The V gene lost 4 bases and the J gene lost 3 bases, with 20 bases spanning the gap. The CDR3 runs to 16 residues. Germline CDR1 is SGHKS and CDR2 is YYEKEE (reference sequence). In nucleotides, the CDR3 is TGTGCCAGCAGCCCCCGGAGGCGGGGACTTCTCTACGAGCAGTACTTC. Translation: CASSPRRRGLLYEQYF.

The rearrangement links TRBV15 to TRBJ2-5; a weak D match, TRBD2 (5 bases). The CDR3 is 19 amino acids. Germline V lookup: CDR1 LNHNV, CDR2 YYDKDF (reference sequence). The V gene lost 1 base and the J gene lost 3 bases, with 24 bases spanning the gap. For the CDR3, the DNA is TGTGCCACCAGCAGAGGCGATTTGGAGGCACAGCAAGAAAAAGAGACCCAGTACTTC. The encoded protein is CATSRGDLEAQQEKETQYF.

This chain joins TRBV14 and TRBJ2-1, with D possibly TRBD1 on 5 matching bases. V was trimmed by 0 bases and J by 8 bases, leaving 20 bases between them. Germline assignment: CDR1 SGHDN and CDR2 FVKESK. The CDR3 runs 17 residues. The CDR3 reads CASSQENPLRGNDEQFF. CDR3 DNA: TGTGCCAGCAGCCAAGAGAATCCCTTAAGGGGTAATGATGAGCAGTTCTTC.

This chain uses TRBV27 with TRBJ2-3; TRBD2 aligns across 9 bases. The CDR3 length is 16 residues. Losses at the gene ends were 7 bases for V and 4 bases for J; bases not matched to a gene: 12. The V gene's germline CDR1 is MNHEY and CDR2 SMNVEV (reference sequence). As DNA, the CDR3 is TGTGCCAGCACCTCTGGGCGGGGGGGCCCCCCAGATACGCAGTATTTT. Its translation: CASTSGRGGPPDTQYF.

CDR3 sequence: CASSYSHTDTQYF. The DNA of the CDR3 is TGTGCCAGCAGTTACTCCCATACAGATACGCAGTATTTT. The chain joins TRBV6-5 to TRBJ2-3, with D unresolved. The CDR3 runs to 13 residues. V shed 0 bases and J shed 3 bases, with 4 bases lying between them. Germline CDR1 and CDR2: MNHEY and SVGAGI.

The CDR3 here is CASSFPGQGYEQYF. The CDR3 bases are TGTGCCAGCAGCTTCCCGGGACAGGGGTACGAGCAGTACTTC. The rearrangement uses TRBV7-9 and TRBJ2-7, with 10 bases identical to TRBD1. V shed 3 bases and J 4 bases; nucleotides not matched to a gene: 3. Germline V gene sequence: CDR1 SEHNR, CDR2 FQNEAQ (reference sequence). The CDR3 contains 14 residues.

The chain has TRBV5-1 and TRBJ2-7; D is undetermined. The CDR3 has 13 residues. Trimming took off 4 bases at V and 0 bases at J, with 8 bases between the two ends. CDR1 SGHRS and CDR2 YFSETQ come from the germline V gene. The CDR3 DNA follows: TGCGCCAGCAGCCTTAGGAGCTCCTACGAGCAGTACTTC. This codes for CASSLRSSYEQYF. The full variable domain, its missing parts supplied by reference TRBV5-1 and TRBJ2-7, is KAGVTQTPRYLIKTRGQQVTLSCSPISGHRSVSWYQQTPGQGLQFLFEYFSETQRNKGNFPGRFSGRQFSNSRSEMNVSTLELGDSALYLCASSLRSSYEQYFGPGTRLTVT.

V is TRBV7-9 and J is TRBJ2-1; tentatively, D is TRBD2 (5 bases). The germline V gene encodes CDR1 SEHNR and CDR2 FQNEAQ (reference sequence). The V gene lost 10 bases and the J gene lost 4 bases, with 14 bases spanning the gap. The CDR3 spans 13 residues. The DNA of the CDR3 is TGTGCCACCGGCCGAGGGCTTTACAATGAGCAGTTCTTC. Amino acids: CATGRGLYNEQFF.

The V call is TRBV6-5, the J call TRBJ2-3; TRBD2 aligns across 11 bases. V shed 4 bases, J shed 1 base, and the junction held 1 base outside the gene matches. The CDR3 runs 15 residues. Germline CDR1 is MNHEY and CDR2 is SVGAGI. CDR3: CASSSLAGGTDTQYF. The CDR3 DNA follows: TGTGCCAGCAGTTCACTAGCGGGGGGCACAGATACGCAGTATTTT.

The DNA for the CDR3 is TGTGCCAGCAGCCGCGGACAGGGGAACACTGAAGCTTTCTTT. This codes for CASSRGQGNTEAFF. The rearrangement joins TRBV11-2 to TRBJ1-1; TRBD1 matches 8 bases. The germline gives CDR1 SGHAT, CDR2 FQNNGV. CDR3 length: 14 residues. V lost 5 bases to trimming and J lost 1 base; unmatched junction nucleotides: 3.